The clone carrying this T cell receptor beta chain was recorded only once. Its antigen is currently unknown. Donors each had at least one pre-ART PBMC sample and at least two post-ART ones. This specimen belongs to a study of long-term antiretroviral therapy in people with HIV. Points from the study as a whole: HIV repertoires spanned narrower CDR3 length ranges than controls. Across all time points, the repertoire was dominated by clones that expanded before ART. Specimen acquisition occurred between about 2003 and 2018, potentially under older ART regimens.

At survey level, the immunoSEQ assay was run in its v3.0 version. Sequenced by immunoSEQ multiplex PCR; TCRdb stores in-frame clones only, minus some. This sample has fewer than 35,000 clones; almost 85% occur once, and the top ten carry almost 4.5%. This clonotype was sampled from a man aged 18 to 29 with HIV. The sample consisted of unsorted PBMCs, taken around 3.3 years after starting antiretroviral therapy.

CDR3 protein: CASFPPMNTEAFF. CDR3 nucleotides: TGTGCCAGCTTCCCCCCAATGAACACTGAAGCTTTCTTT. The chain has TRBV2 and TRBJ1-1; unclear D gene. Trimming removed 8 bases from V and 0 bases from J, with 10 bases in between. Germline CDR1 reads SNHLY; CDR2 reads FYNNEI. This CDR3 is 13 amino acids long.